The sequence of this T cell receptor (beta chain) was determined in a study of regulatory T cells in long-lasting Graves disease. Study-level background: Newly diagnosed Graves' patients had under 3 months of antithyroid drugs. General study findings and limits: In persistent patients, shared public clonotypes (around 2,500) outnumbered those in new patients (966).

At least ten counts were recorded for this clonotype. As yet, its antigen is unknown. Arm-PCR of CDR3 regions and iRepertoire HTBI primers were used to build TCR beta libraries. In TCRdb, the multiplex PCR reads were re-called with MiXCR into one record per CDR3 protein. The sample yields 420,000 or so distinct CDR3 sequences, about 16% seen once. The length of the CDR3 is 15 residues. The germline V gene has CDR1 MDHEN and CDR2 SYDVKM. Trimming took off 6 bases at V and 0 bases at J, with 15 bases between the two ends. Time point here: newly diagnosed GD, antithyroid drugs for less than 3 months. Extracted RNA from PBMCs served as the source of the TCR library. A further study also used this sample, focusing on T cells in Graves' hyperthyroidism and ophthalmopathy.

The chain employs TRBV28 and TRBJ2-7; maybe TRBD2 (6 bases). The sample consisted of peripheral blood mononuclear cells (PBMCs), taken at new diagnosis, from a patient treated with antithyroid drugs. This receptor was taken from a woman under 30 with Graves disease. The CDR3: CASSQPGGNSYEQYF. DNA of the CDR3: TGTGCCAGCAGCCAACCGGGCGGGAACTCCTACGAGCAGTACTTC.